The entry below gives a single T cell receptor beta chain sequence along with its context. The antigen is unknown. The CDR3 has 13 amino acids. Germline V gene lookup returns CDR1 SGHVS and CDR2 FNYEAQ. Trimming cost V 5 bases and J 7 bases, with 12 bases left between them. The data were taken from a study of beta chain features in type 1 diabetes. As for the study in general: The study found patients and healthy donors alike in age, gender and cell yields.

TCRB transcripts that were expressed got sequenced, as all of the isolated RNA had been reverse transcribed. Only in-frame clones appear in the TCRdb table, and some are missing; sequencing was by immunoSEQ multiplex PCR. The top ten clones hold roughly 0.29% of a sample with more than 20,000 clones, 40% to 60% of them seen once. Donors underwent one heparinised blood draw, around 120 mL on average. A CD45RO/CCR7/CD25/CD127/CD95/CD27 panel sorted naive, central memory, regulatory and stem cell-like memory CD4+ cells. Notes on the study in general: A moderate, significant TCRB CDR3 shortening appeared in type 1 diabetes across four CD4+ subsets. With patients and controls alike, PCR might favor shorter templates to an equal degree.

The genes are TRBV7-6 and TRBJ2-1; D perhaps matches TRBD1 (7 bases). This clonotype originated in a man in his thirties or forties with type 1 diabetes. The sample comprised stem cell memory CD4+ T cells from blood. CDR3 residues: CASSAGTANEQFF. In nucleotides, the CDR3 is TGTGCCAGCAGCGCGGGGACAGCTAATGAGCAGTTCTTC.